These 27 T cell receptor beta chains came from one sample sequenced in a study of T-cell memory formation after mild COVID-19. TCRdb used MiXCR to reprocess the 5' RACE reads, holding one entry per CDR3 protein. The data hold about 100,000 distinct CDR3 sequences, with 18% observed a single time. Sequenced: PBMCs or a T cell subset sorted from them (not recorded which). Receptor source: a man in his late teens or twenties who had mild COVID-19 (a few samples of this study predate the infection). Cell type and time point are not known.

The sample holds a few counts of this clonotype. The chain couples TRBV12-3 or TRBV12-4 to TRBJ2-7; D is possibly TRBD2 (7 bases). The CDR3 runs to 12 residues. V lost 7 bases to trimming and J lost 5 bases, with 12 bases between them. The CDR3: CASTWGGNEQYF. The CDR3 region has the DNA TGTGCCAGCACGTGGGGGGGCAACGAGCAGTACTTC.

The rearrangement links TRBV10-3 to TRBJ2-3; D is perhaps TRBD2 (6 bases). Trimming cost V 6 bases and J 5 bases, with 18 bases left between them. The CDR3 is 15 amino acids. Germline V lookup: CDR1 ENHRY, CDR2 SYGVKD. The DNA for the CDR3 is TGTGCCATCAGAACGTATATTGGCGGGGAAGATACGCAGTATTTT. Translating gives CAIRTYIGGEDTQYF.

This clonotype occurred many times. The chain is built from TRBV5-1 and TRBJ2-7; 7 bases are a match to TRBD2. Germline lookup yields CDR1 SGHRS and CDR2 YFSETQ. With 4 bases clipped from V and 0 bases from J, the junction kept 1 base outside the gene matches. The CDR3 length is 13 residues. CDR3 bases: TGCGCCAGCAGCACGGGGGGCTCCTACGAGCAGTACTTC. It encodes CASSTGGSYEQYF. The variable domain in full, completed from reference TRBV5-1 and TRBJ2-7, reads KAGVTQTPRYLIKTRGQQVTLSCSPISGHRSVSWYQQTPGQGLQFLFEYFSETQRNKGNFPGRFSGRQFSNSRSEMNVSTLELGDSALYLCASSTGGSYEQYFGPGTRLTVT.

This clonotype showed up just a few times. This chain joins TRBV6-5 and TRBJ1-1; the D gene is possibly TRBD1 (5 bases). CDR1 MNHEY and CDR2 SVGAGI come from the germline V gene. V was clipped by 7 bases and J by 0 bases, with 21 bases between them. The CDR3 consists of 17 residues. In nucleotides, the CDR3 is TGTGCCAGCAAGCCCCTCCGGGGGGGAGGCATGAACACTGAAGCTTTCTTT. It codes for CASKPLRGGGMNTEAFF.

V is TRBV6-5 and J is TRBJ1-2; no clear D gene. V lost 11 bases, J lost 2 bases, and 6 bases lay in between. The germline V gene encodes CDR1 MNHEY and CDR2 SVGAGI. This CDR3 has 10 residues. Written as DNA, the CDR3 is TGTGCCGCGGGCAACTATGGCTACACCTTC. Its protein is CAAGNYGYTF.

The gene calls are TRBV20-1 and TRBJ2-2, with 10 nucleotides matching TRBD2. V lost 6 bases to trimming and J lost 6 bases; unmatched junction nucleotides: 7. Germline CDR1 is DFQATT and CDR2 is SNEGSKA (reference sequence). The CDR3 has 14 amino acids. The CDR3 coding sequence is TGCAGTGCCGTTAGCGGGGGGTCTTCCGGGGAGCTGTTTTTT. Amino acids: CSAVSGGSSGELFF.

The chain combines TRBV18 with TRBJ1-3, with no clear D. V lost 5 bases and J 2 bases, leaving 7 bases between the germline ends. The CDR3 covers 13 residues. CDR1 KGHSH and CDR2 LQKENI come from the germline V gene. CDR3 loop: CASSTFTGNTIYF. CDR3 coding DNA: TGTGCCAGCTCAACCTTCACTGGAAACACCATATATTTT. The complete variable domain, with remaining parts taken from reference TRBV18 and TRBJ1-3, reads NAGVMQNPRHLVRRRGQEARLRCSPMKGHSHVYWYRQLPEEGLKFMVYLQKENIIDESGMPKERFSAEFPKEGPSILRIQQVVRGDSAAYFCASSTFTGNTIYFGEGSWLTVV.

This clonotype was seen ten or more times. This chain connects TRBV7-3 to TRBJ2-3; TRBD1 might be the D (6 bases). This CDR3 region has 14 residues. Germline CDR1 is SGHTA and CDR2 is FQGTGA. Trimming removed 3 bases at V and 2 bases at J, with 9 bases between. The CDR3 nucleotides are TGTGCCAGCAGCTTCCAGGGACACACAGATACGCAGTATTTT. Translation gives CASSFQGHTDTQYF. The variable domain in full, completed from reference TRBV7-3 and TRBJ2-3, reads GAGVSQTPSNKVTEKGKYVELRCDPISGHTALYWYRQSLGQGPEFLIYFQGTGAADDSGLPNDRFFAVRPEGSVSTLKIQRTERGDSAVYLCASSFQGHTDTQYFGPGTRLTVL.

The chain recombines TRBV7-9 with TRBJ1-4, with D hard to call. Per germline, CDR1 SEHNR and CDR2 FQNEAQ (reference sequence). Trimming shortened V by 3 bases and J by 7 bases, and 3 bases separated the two germline ends. CDR3 length: 11 amino acids. The CDR3 region is CASSFSEKLFF. The CDR3 DNA reads as TGTGCCAGCAGCTTTAGTGAAAAACTGTTTTTT.

The chain employs TRBV11-3 and TRBJ2-3; D remains ambiguous. CDR3 size: 15 residues. CDR1 and CDR2 (germline): SGHNT, YENEEA. V dropped 1 base and J dropped 2 bases, with 10 bases sitting between them. CDR3 DNA: TGTGCCAGCAGCTTAGGATTCCAGAACACAGATACGCAGTATTTT. It translates to CASSLGFQNTDTQYF.

V and J are TRBV7-9 and TRBJ2-3, with D possibly matching TRBD2 (5 bases). The germline CDR1 and CDR2 sequences are SEHNR and FQNEAQ (reference sequence). This CDR3 region has 13 residues. The V gene lost 3 bases and the J gene lost 4 bases, with 8 bases spanning the gap. CDR3 sequence (DNA): TGTGCCAGCAGCTTCGGGGTCCCAGATACGCAGTATTTT. This sequence encodes CASSFGVPDTQYF.

The rearrangement links TRBV11-3 to TRBJ2-2; 9 bases are shared with TRBD2. There are 14 residues in the CDR3. From germline, CDR1 is SGHNT and CDR2 YENEEA. The V gene end was trimmed by 5 bases and the J gene end by 6 bases; junction bases not matched to a gene: 4. As DNA, the CDR3 is TGTGCCAGCAGCCAGGGACTAGCAGCCGGGGAGCTGTTTTTT. This gives the protein CASSQGLAAGELFF.

This clonotype was counted between two and nine times. This sequence joins TRBV4-3 and TRBJ1-2, with D possibly TRBD1 on 5 matching bases. CDR3 length equals 13 residues. Looked up from germline, CDR1 is LGHNA and CDR2 is YSLEER. V shed 5 bases and J shed 7 bases, with 14 bases lying between them. CDR3 DNA: TGCGCCAGCAGCGATCCCGGGGGTGGTGGCTACACCTTC. This sequence encodes CASSDPGGGGYTF.

The chain employs TRBV4-1 and TRBJ2-7; TRBD2 aligns across 9 bases. The CDR3 has 18 amino acids. Unmatched junction bases numbered 17, after V lost 4 bases and J lost 4 bases. CDR1 and CDR2 from the germline V gene are MGHRA and YSYEKL. This chain's CDR3 is CASSREPGGGGARYEQYF. CDR3 nucleotide sequence: TGCGCCAGCAGCCGAGAGCCCGGCGGCGGGGGGGCCCGGTACGAGCAGTACTTC.

This clonotype was picked up a small number of times. This chain links TRBV7-9 with TRBJ1-6; TRBD1 aligns across 7 bases. J gave up 5 bases and V 8 bases, and 0 bases lay outside the gene matches. The germline V gene has CDR1 SEHNR and CDR2 FQNEAQ (reference sequence). The CDR3 contains 12 residues. This chain's CDR3 is CASGQDNSPLHF. DNA of the CDR3: TGTGCCAGCGGACAGGATAATTCACCCCTCCACTTT.

The V gene is TRBV15, the J gene TRBJ2-5; the D is unclear. Per the germline V gene, CDR1 is LNHNV and CDR2 is YYDKDF (reference sequence). This CDR3 is built from 15 residues. Trimming shortened V by 1 base and J by 4 bases, and 13 bases separated the two germline ends. CDR3 amino acids: CATSRVVVLGETQYF. In nucleotides, the CDR3 is TGTGCCACCAGCAGAGTTGTGGTTTTAGGAGAGACCCAGTACTTC.

The V and J genes are TRBV12-3 or TRBV12-4 and TRBJ2-1, with D unresolved. Trimming removed 0 bases from V and 0 bases from J, with 6 bases in between. This CDR3 has 15 residues. CDR3 amino acids: CASSLAGNSYNEQFF. CDR3 nucleotides: TGTGCCAGCAGTTTAGCGGGCAACTCCTACAATGAGCAGTTCTTC.

CDR3 sequence (DNA): TGCGCCAGCAGCAGGGACGGCGACCTCTACAATGAGCAGTTCTTC. Its protein product is CASSRDGDLYNEQFF. This rearrangement joins TRBV5-1 to TRBJ2-1; TRBD1 or TRBD2 may be the D gene (5 bases each). This CDR3 has 15 amino acids. V lost 4 bases to trimming and J lost 3 bases, with 14 bases between them. From germline, CDR1 is SGHRS and CDR2 YFSETQ.

The chain carries TRBV9 and TRBJ1-2; 7 bases align to TRBD1. The germline V gene encodes CDR1 SGDLS and CDR2 YYNGEE. This CDR3 has 16 residues. The V gene end was trimmed by 0 bases and the J gene end by 7 bases; junction bases not matched to a gene: 12. The CDR3 DNA reads TGTGCCAGCAGCGTAGACCCACAGGGGCCTCGACCTGGCTACACCTTC. Encoded protein: CASSVDPQGPRPGYTF.

The genes are TRBV28 and TRBJ1-1; D possibly corresponds to TRBD1 (5 bases). Germline V gene lookup returns CDR1 MDHEN and CDR2 SYDVKM. The CDR3 sequence is 13 residues long. Trimming left V 5 bases short and J 8 bases short, with 15 bases between. CDR3 in amino acids: CASSLDSVLEAFF. The CDR3 nucleotides are TGTGCCAGCAGTCTAGACAGTGTTCTCGAAGCTTTCTTT.

The genes are TRBV5-4 and TRBJ2-7; 7 bases match TRBD1. Germline V CDR1 and CDR2: SGHNT, YYREEE (reference sequence). J lost 4 bases, V lost 5 bases, and 3 bases had no gene match. This CDR3 has 12 residues. The CDR3 region is CASSKDRYEQYV. In nucleotides, the CDR3 is TGTGCCAGCAGTAAGGACAGGTACGAGCAGTACGTC.

The chain recombines TRBV3-1 with TRBJ1-2; 7 bases map to TRBD1. V lost 3 bases, J lost 5 bases, and 6 bases stayed unmatched. There are 14 residues in the CDR3. Germline CDR1 and CDR2: LGHDT and YNNKEL (reference sequence). The CDR3, as DNA: TGTGCCAGCAGCCACCGGAACAGGGGATATGGCTACACCTTC. Translating gives CASSHRNRGYGYTF.

The table lists this clonotype with a few counts. The rearrangement joins TRBV12-3 or TRBV12-4 to TRBJ2-1, with D unresolved. The CDR3 spans 13 residues. Trimming took 3 bases from V and 5 from J, leaving 8 bases between them. Here the CDR3 reads CASSFGRNNEQFF. The CDR3, as DNA: TGTGCCAGCAGTTTCGGACGGAACAATGAGCAGTTCTTC.

This chain joins TRBV9 and TRBJ1-2; TRBD1 agrees at 7 bases. The CDR3 is 15 amino acids. The germline V gene encodes CDR1 SGDLS and CDR2 YYNGEE. Trimming cost V 0 bases and J 4 bases; bases outside gene matches: 6. This chain's CDR3 is CASSVAGDRAYGYTF. The CDR3 nucleotides read TGTGCCAGCAGCGTAGCGGGAGACAGGGCCTATGGCTACACCTTC.

Ten or more counts support this clonotype. The V call is TRBV7-2, the J call TRBJ2-5; TRBD2 is a possible D gene (6 bases). CDR1 SGHTA and CDR2 FQGNSA come from the germline V gene. CDR3 length: 15 amino acids. Trimming stripped 3 bases from V and 5 bases from J, with 16 bases between. The CDR3, as DNA: TGTGCCAGCAGCTTGATGGGCGGGGAGAGGGAGACCCAGTACTTC. This translates into CASSLMGGERETQYF.

This clonotype has only a few counts. The CDR3 DNA reads TGCGCCAGCAGCCAAGAGGGCCAGTATAATTCACCCCTCCACTTT. It yields the protein CASSQEGQYNSPLHF. V and J are TRBV4-3 and TRBJ1-6; D is unclear. CDR3 length: 15 residues. Trimming shortened V by 0 bases and J by 4 bases, and 7 bases separated the two germline ends. Germline V gives CDR1 LGHNA, CDR2 YSLEER.

The J gene is TRBJ2-1, the V gene TRBV7-3, with TRBD2 as a possible D gene (6 bases). The CDR3 extends over 15 amino acids. V was trimmed by 4 bases and J by 5 bases, leaving 15 bases between them. Germline assignment: CDR1 SGHTA and CDR2 FQGTGA. This CDR3 reads CASSSVEGPDNEQFF. In DNA form, the CDR3 reads TGTGCCAGCAGCTCAGTGGAGGGTCCCGACAATGAGCAGTTCTTC. Looking up the rest from reference TRBV7-3 and TRBJ2-1 gives the full variable domain: GAGVSQTPSNKVTEKGKYVELRCDPISGHTALYWYRQSLGQGPEFLIYFQGTGAADDSGLPNDRFFAVRPEGSVSTLKIQRTERGDSAVYLCASSSVEGPDNEQFFGPGTRLTVL.